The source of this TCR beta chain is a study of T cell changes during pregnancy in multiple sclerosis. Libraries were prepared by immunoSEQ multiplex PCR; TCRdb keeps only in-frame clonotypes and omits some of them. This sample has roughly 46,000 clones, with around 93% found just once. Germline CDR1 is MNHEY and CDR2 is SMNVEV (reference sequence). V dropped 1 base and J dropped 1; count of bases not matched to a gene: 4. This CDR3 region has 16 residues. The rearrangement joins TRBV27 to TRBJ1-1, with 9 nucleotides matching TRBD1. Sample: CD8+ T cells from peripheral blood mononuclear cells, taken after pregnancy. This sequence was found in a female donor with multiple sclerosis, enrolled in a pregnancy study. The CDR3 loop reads CASSLYPGQGNTEAFF. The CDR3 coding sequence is TGTGCCAGCAGTTTATACCCGGGACAGGGGAACACTGAAGCTTTCTTT.